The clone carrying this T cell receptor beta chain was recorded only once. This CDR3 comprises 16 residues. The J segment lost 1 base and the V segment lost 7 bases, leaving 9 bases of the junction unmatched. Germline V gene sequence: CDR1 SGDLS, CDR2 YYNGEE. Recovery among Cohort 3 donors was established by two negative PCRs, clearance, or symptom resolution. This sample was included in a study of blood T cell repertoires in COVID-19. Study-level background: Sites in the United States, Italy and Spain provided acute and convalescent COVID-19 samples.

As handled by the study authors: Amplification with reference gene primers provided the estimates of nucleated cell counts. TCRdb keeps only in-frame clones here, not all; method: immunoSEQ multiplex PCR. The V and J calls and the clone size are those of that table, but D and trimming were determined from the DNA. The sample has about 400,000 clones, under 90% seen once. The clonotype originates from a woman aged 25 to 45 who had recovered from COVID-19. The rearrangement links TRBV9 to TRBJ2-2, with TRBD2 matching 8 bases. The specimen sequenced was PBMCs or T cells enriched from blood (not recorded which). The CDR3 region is CASQLTGRENTGELFF. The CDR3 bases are TGTGCCAGCCAGCTCACCGGGAGGGAGAACACCGGGGAGCTGTTTTTT.